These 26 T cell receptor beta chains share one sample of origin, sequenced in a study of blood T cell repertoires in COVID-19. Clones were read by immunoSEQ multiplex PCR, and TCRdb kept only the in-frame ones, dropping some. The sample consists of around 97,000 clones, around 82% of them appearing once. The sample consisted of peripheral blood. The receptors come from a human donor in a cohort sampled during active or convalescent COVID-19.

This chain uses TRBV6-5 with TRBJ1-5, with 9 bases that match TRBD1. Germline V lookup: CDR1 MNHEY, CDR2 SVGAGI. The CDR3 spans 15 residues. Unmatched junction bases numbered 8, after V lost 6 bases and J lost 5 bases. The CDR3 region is CASRTGTGPYQPQHF. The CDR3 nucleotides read TGTGCCAGCAGGACCGGGACAGGGCCCTATCAGCCCCAGCATTTT.

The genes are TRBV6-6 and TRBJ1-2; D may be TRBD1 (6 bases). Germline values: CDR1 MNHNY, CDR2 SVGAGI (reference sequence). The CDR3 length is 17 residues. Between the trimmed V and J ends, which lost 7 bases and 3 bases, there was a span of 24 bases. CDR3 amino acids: CASTRSTVRGADYGYTF. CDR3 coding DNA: TGTGCCAGCACCCGATCAACGGTGCGGGGGGCTGACTATGGCTACACCTTC.

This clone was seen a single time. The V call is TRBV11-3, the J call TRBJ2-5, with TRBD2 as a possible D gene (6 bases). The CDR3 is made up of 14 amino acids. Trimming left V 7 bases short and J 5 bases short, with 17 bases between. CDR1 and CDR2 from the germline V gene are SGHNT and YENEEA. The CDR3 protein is CASTPGRAGETQYF. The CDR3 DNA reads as TGTGCCAGCACCCCGGGTCGGGCGGGGGAGACCCAGTACTTC.

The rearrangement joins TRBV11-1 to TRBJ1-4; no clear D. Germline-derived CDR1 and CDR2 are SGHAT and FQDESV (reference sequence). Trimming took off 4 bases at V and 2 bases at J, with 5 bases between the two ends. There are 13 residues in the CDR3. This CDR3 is CASSWATNEKLFF. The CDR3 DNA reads TGTGCCAGCAGCTGGGCGACTAATGAAAAACTGTTTTTT. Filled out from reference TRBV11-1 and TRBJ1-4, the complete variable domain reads EAEVAQSPRYKITEKSQAVAFWCDPISGHATLYWYRQILGQGPELLVQFQDESVVDDSQLPKDRFSAERLKGVDSTLKIQPAELGDSAMYLCASSWATNEKLFFGSGTQLSVL.

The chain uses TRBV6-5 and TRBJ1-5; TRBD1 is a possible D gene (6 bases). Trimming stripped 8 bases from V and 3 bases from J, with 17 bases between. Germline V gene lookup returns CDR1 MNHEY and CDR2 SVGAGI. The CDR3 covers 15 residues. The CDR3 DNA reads TGTGCCAGCTCCGATACAGGGTCCTTCAATCAGCCCCAGCATTTT. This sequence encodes CASSDTGSFNQPQHF.

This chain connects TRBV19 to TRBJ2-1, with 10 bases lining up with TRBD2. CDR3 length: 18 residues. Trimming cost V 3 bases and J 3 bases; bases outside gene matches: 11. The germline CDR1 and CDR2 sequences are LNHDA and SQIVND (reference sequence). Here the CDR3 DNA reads TGTGCCAGTAGTATTCAGCCTGGACTAGCGGCTTACTACAATGAGCAGTTCTTC. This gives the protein CASSIQPGLAAYYNEQFF.

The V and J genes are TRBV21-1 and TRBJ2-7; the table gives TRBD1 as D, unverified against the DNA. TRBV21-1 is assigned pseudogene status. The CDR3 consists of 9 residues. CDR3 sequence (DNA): TGTGCCAGATTACAGACAGGCTCATTC. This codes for CARLQTGSF.

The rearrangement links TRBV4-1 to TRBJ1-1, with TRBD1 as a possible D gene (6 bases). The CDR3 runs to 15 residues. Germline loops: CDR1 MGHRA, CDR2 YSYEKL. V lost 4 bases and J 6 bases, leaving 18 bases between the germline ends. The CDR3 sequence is CASSPNTGRLSEAFF. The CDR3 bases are TGCGCCAGCAGCCCAAACACAGGGCGATTGTCTGAAGCTTTCTTT.

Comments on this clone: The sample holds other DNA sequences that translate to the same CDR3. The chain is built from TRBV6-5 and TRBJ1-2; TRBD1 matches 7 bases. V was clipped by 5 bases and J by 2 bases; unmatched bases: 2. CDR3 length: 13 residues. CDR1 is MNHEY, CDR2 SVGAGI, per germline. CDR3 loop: CASSLTGNYGYTF. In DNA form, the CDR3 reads TGTGCCAGCAGTCTGACAGGGAACTATGGCTACACCTTC.

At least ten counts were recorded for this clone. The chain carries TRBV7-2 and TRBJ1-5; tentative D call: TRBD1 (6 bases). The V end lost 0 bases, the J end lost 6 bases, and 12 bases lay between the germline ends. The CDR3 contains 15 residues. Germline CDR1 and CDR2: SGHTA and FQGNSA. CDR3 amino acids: CASSLAGGIGQPQHF. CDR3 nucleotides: TGTGCCAGCAGCTTAGCAGGGGGAATAGGTCAGCCCCAGCATTTT.

The DNA for the CDR3 is TGTGCCAGCAGCAGCGAGGGCGAGCAGTACTTC. The encoded protein is CASSSEGEQYF. The V and J genes are TRBV7-9 and TRBJ2-7; possibly TRBD2 for D (5 bases). This CDR3 has 11 amino acids. Germline CDR1 is SEHNR and CDR2 is FQNEAQ (reference sequence). Trimming removed 5 bases from V and 6 bases from J, with 8 bases in between.

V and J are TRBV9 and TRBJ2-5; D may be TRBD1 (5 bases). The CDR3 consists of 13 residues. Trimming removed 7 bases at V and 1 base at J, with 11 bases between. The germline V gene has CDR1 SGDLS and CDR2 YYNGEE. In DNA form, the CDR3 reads TGTGCCAGCGGAGAAGACAGCCAAGAGACCCAGTACTTC. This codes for CASGEDSQETQYF.

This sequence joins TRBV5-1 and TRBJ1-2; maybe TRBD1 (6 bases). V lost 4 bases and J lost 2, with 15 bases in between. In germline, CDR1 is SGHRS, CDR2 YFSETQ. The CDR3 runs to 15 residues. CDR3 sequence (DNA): TGCGCCAGCAGCCCGGAGGTAGGGACAAACTATGGCTACACCTTC. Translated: CASSPEVGTNYGYTF. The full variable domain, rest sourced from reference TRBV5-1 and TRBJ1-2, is KAGVTQTPRYLIKTRGQQVTLSCSPISGHRSVSWYQQTPGQGLQFLFEYFSETQRNKGNFPGRFSGRQFSNSRSEMNVSTLELGDSALYLCASSPEVGTNYGYTFGSGTRLTVV.

Written as DNA, the CDR3 is TGTGCCAGCAGCCAAGACAGTCCTGGCTACACCTTC. Translated: CASSQDSPGYTF. This sequence joins TRBV4-2 and TRBJ1-2, with no clear D. CDR1 and CDR2 from the germline V gene are LGHNA and YNFKEQ. Trimming removed 0 bases at V and 7 bases at J, with 6 bases between. The CDR3 consists of 12 residues.

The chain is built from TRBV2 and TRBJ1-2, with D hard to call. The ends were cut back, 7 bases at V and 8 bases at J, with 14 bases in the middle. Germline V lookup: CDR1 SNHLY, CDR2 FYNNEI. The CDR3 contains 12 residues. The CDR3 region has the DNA TGTGCCAGCACCAGCCAACGGGGAGGCTACACCTTC. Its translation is CASTSQRGGYTF.

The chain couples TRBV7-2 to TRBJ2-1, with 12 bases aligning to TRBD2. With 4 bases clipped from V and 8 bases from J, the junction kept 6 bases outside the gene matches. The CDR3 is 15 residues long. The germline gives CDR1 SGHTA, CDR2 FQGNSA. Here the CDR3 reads CASSSSGGAEYEQFF. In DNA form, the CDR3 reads TGTGCCAGCAGCTCTAGCGGGGGGGCTGAGTATGAGCAGTTCTTC.

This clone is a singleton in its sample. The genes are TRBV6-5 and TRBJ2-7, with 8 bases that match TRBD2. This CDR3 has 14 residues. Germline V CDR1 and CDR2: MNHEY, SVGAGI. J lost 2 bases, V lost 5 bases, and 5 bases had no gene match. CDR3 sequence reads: CASSLTSATYEQYF. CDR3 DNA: TGTGCCAGCAGTCTGACTAGCGCCACCTACGAGCAGTACTTC.

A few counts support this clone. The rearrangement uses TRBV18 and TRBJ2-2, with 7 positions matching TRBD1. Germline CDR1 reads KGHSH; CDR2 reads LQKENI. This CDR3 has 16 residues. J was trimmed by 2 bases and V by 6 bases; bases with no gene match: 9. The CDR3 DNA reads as TGTGCCAGCTCGCTGGGACAGACCCTCAACACCGGGGAGCTGTTTTTT. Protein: CASSLGQTLNTGELFF.

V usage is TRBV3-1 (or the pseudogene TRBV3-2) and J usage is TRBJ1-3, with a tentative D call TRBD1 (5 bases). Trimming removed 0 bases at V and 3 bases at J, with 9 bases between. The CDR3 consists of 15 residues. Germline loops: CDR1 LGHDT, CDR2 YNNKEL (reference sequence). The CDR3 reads CASSQDSRVGNTIYF. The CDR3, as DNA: TGTGCCAGCAGCCAAGATTCCAGGGTTGGAAACACCATATATTTT.

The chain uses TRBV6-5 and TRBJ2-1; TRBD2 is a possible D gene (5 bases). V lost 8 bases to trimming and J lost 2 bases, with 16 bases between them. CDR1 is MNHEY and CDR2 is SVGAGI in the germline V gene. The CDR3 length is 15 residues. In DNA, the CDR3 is TGTGCCAGCTCCACGGGAAGCGGTGCCTACAATGAGCAGTTCTTC. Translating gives CASSTGSGAYNEQFF.

CDR3 in DNA: TGTGCCAGCAGCTTGGAGGGACTAGCGGTACGCACAGATACGCAGTATTTT. This translates into CASSLEGLAVRTDTQYF. This chain joins TRBV5-6 and TRBJ2-3; 11 bases match TRBD2. The length of the CDR3 is 17 residues. Germline loops: CDR1 SGHDT, CDR2 YYEEEE. Germline trimming cut 0 bases from V and 1 base from J; bases unmatched to any gene: 4.

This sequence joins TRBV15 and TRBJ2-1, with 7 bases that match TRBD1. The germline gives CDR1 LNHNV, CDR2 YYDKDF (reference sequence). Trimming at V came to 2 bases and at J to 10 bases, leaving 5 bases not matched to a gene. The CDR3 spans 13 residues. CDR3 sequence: CATSRTQGNEQFF. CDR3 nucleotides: TGTGCCACCAGCAGAACACAGGGGAACGAGCAGTTCTTC.

The CDR3 spells CASSAPGQGPPFF. CDR3 sequence (DNA): TGTGCCAGCAGCGCCCCGGGACAGGGGCCCCCTTTCTTT. This chain connects TRBV6-6 to TRBJ1-1, with 10 bases identical to TRBD1. This CDR3 is built from 13 residues. The V segment lost 6 bases and the J segment 12 bases; nucleotides outside the gene matches: 10. CDR1 and CDR2 from the germline V gene are MNHNY and SVGAGI (reference sequence).

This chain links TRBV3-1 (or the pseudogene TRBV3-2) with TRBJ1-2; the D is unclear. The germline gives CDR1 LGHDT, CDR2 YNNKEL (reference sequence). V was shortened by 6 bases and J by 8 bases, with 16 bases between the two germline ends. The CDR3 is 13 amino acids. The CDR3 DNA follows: TGTGCCAGCAGGTTGTCTGGTTTGGGCGGCTACACCTTC. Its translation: CASRLSGLGGYTF.

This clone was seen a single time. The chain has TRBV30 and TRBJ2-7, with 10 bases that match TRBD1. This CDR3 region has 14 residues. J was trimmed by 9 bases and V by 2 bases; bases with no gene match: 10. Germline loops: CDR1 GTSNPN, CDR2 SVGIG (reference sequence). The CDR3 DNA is TGTGCCTGGAGTTCCGGGACAGGGGACCTCGGGCAGTACTTC. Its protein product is CAWSSGTGDLGQYF.

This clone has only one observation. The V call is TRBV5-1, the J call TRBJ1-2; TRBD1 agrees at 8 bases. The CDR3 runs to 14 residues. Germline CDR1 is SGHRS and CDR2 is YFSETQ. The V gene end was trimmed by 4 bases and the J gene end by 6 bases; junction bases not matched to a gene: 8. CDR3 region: CASSPTTGVDGYTF. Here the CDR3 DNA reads TGCGCCAGCAGCCCCACGACAGGGGTGGATGGCTACACCTTC.